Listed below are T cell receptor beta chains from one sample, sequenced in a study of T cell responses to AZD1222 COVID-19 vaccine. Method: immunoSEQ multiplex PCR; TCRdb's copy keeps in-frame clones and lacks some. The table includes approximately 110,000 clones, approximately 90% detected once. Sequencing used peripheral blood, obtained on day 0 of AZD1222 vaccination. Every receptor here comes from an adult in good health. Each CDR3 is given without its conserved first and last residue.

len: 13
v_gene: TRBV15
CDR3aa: ATSRDRQGGTEAF

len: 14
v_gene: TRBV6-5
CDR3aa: ASSYSGRRASYEQY

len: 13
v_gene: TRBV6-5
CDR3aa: ASSLAGTLNYGYT

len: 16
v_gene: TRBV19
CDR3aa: ASSKEGFRVAMNTEAF

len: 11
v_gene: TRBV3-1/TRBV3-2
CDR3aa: ASRADRYNEQF

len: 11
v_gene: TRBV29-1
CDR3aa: SVGGGSLYGYT

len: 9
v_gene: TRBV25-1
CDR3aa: ASKNIYEQY

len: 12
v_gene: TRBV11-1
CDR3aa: ASSPWTGNTEAF

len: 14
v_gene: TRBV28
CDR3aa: ASSALAAATTYEQY

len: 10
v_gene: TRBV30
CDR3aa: AWSVDRGSAF

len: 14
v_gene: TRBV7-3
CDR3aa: ASSLSPGGSAGELF

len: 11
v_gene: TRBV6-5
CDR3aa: ASSLGATETQY